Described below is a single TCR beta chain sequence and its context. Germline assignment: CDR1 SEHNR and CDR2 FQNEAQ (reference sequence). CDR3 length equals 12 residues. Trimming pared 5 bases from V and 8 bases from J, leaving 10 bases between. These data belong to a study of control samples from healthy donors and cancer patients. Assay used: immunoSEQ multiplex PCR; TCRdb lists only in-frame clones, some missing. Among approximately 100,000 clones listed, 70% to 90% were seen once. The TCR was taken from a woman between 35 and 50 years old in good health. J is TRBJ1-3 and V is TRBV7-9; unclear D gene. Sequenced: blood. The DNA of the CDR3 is TGTGCCAGCAGCCAGATGGTGGACACCATATATTTT. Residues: CASSQMVDTIYF.